Listed here are 14 T cell receptor beta chains from one sample, sequenced in a study of cytomegalovirus exposure and HLA in healthy donors. PCR used 60 Vbeta primers and 13 Jbeta primers. Using immunoSEQ multiplex PCR, the repertoire was profiled, and TCRdb retains in-frame clones only, with some absent. The profile shows approximately 140,000 clones, roughly 87% of them singletons. Sequenced sample: PBMCs. These receptors were obtained from a woman aged 40 to 50 in good health and CMV-seronegative.

The chain links TRBV5-1 to TRBJ2-2; a weak D match, TRBD1 (6 bases). The CDR3 is made up of 15 amino acids. Trimming shortened V by 7 bases and J by 3 bases, and 16 bases separated the two germline ends. Germline V gene sequence: CDR1 SGHRS, CDR2 YFSETQ. The CDR3 sequence is CASGPPGHYTGELFF. CDR3 nucleotide sequence: TGCGCCAGCGGCCCCCCGGGACATTACACCGGGGAGCTGTTTTTT.

The rearrangement links TRBV4-3 to TRBJ1-3; maybe TRBD1 (5 bases). Germline CDR1 LGHNA, CDR2 YSLEER. V lost 0 bases, J lost 2 bases, and 8 bases lay in between. The CDR3 has 15 residues. The CDR3 DNA sequence: TGCGCCAGCAGCCAAGAACGGGGGGCTGGAAACACCATATATTTT. Amino acid sequence: CASSQERGAGNTIYF.

The chain recombines TRBV29-1 with TRBJ2-1; the match to TRBD2 covers 10 bases. V shed 6 bases and J 2 bases; nucleotides not matched to a gene: 1. Germline assignment: CDR1 SQVTM and CDR2 ANQGSEA. The CDR3 covers 13 residues. The CDR3 spells CSVTSGTYNEQFF. The DNA of the CDR3 is TGCAGCGTAACTAGCGGGACCTACAATGAGCAGTTCTTC.

The chain employs TRBV7-9 and TRBJ2-1, with 10 bases matching TRBD1. Trimming removed 2 bases from V and 5 bases from J; junction bases left unmatched: 6. CDR3 length equals 16 residues. The V gene's germline CDR1 is SEHNR and CDR2 FQNEAQ (reference sequence). The CDR3: CASSLMGDRGNNEQFF. The CDR3 region has the DNA TGTGCCAGCAGCTTAATGGGGGACAGGGGAAACAATGAGCAGTTCTTC.

The chain carries TRBV7-9 and TRBJ1-1; a weak D match, TRBD1 (6 bases). The CDR3 length is 15 residues. The V gene's germline CDR1 is SEHNR and CDR2 FQNEAQ (reference sequence). Trimming cost V 5 bases and J 1 base, with 14 bases left between them. The DNA for the CDR3 is TGTGCCAGCAGCCCTACAGGGAGGGCGAACACTGAAGCTTTCTTT. Its protein is CASSPTGRANTEAFF.

CDR3 loop: CASSFAGVGGDTQYF. The CDR3 nucleotides are TGTGCCAGCAGTTTTGCGGGAGTGGGGGGAGATACGCAGTATTTT. The chain combines TRBV28 with TRBJ2-3, with 7 bases identical to TRBD2. Trimming at V came to 3 bases and at J to 5 bases, leaving 8 bases not matched to a gene. The CDR3 extends over 15 amino acids. Germline CDR1 MDHEN, CDR2 SYDVKM.

The J gene is TRBJ2-2, the V gene TRBV7-9; possible D gene TRBD2, 5 bases. The V end lost 3 bases, the J end lost 5 bases, and 10 bases lay between the germline ends. This CDR3 is built from 14 residues. From germline, CDR1 is SEHNR and CDR2 FQNEAQ (reference sequence). The CDR3 spells CASSFGGLTGELFF. The CDR3 bases are TGTGCCAGCAGCTTTGGCGGACTTACCGGGGAGCTGTTTTTT.

The J gene is TRBJ1-2, the V gene TRBV7-9; D remains unclear. Trimming stripped 8 bases from V and 4 bases from J, with 11 bases between. The V gene's germline CDR1 is SEHNR and CDR2 FQNEAQ (reference sequence). CDR3 length equals 12 residues. The CDR3 sequence is CASAGEGYGYTF. The CDR3 DNA sequence: TGTGCCAGCGCTGGGGAGGGCTATGGCTACACCTTC.

This chain uses TRBV10-2 with TRBJ2-1; 9 bases are shared with TRBD2. Germline loops: CDR1 WSHSY, CDR2 SAAADI. V shed 9 bases and J 4 bases; nucleotides not matched to a gene: 10. The length of the CDR3 is 15 residues. CDR3 loop: CARSGGLAGYNEQFF. Here the CDR3 DNA reads TGCGCCAGGTCGGGGGGCCTAGCGGGGTACAATGAGCAGTTCTTC.

This chain links TRBV7-2 with TRBJ2-5; D may be TRBD2 (7 bases). Trimming left V 1 base short and J 6 bases short, with 15 bases between. The CDR3 loop spans 15 amino acids. Germline values: CDR1 SGHTA, CDR2 FQGNSA. For the CDR3, the DNA is TGTGCCAGCAGCTTAGAGGGGGGGAGCTCGCAGACCCAGTACTTC. Its protein product is CASSLEGGSSQTQYF.

The chain couples TRBV5-6 to TRBJ2-3; TRBD2 aligns across 7 bases. The V gene's germline CDR1 is SGHDT and CDR2 YYEEEE. V gave up 0 bases and J gave up 0 bases; unmatched junction bases: 1. This CDR3 is built from 15 residues. The CDR3 spells CASSLGRESTDTQYF. The CDR3 DNA sequence: TGTGCCAGCAGCTTGGGGCGGGAGAGCACAGATACGCAGTATTTT.

CDR3 amino acids: CASTPAGGNQPQHF. In DNA, the CDR3 is TGTGCCAGCACCCCTGCAGGGGGCAATCAGCCCCAGCATTTT. The chain uses TRBV7-9 and TRBJ1-5; TRBD1 might be the D (6 bases). Germline CDR1 SEHNR, CDR2 FQNEAQ (reference sequence). Between the trimmed V and J ends, which lost 7 bases and 2 bases, there was a span of 12 bases. The CDR3 covers 14 residues.

The chain employs TRBV14 and TRBJ2-1, with a tentative D call TRBD2 (6 bases). The CDR3 is made up of 15 amino acids. Deletions cut 3 bases from V and 6 bases from J, with 15 bases between. Per germline, CDR1 SGHDN and CDR2 FVKESK. The CDR3 spells CASSQGLRRSNEQFF. The CDR3 bases are TGTGCCAGCAGCCAGGGACTCCGGCGATCCAATGAGCAGTTCTTC.

V usage is TRBV6-5 and J usage is TRBJ1-5; D unclear. The CDR3 consists of 15 residues. CDR1 and CDR2 from the germline V gene are MNHEY and SVGAGI. V shed 0 bases and J shed 4 bases, with 10 bases lying between them. This chain's CDR3 is CASSYSRADNQPQHF. CDR3 nucleotide sequence: TGTGCCAGCAGTTACTCGAGGGCCGATAATCAGCCCCAGCATTTT.